What follows are 32 T cell receptor beta chains derived from one specimen sequenced in a study of preoperative IRX-2 immunotherapy in early breast cancer (dated by TCRdb to about 2019). Libraries were made using the immunoSEQ multiplex PCR assay. TCRdb holds this immuneACCESS table with in-frame rearrangements only. Some clones are missing; in checked studies, unresolved V genes explain under half, and the rest has no known cause. The sample table holds under 25,000 clones, of which 85% were seen once. The top ten clones comprise over 1% of the sample. The sample's treatment or condition label is to be understood as: preoperative locoregional IRX-2 cytokine immunotherapy. Specimen: lymph node tissue, collected after IRX-2 immunotherapy. These receptors all come from a human donor with breast cancer.

This clone was seen a few times. The genes are TRBV18 and TRBJ1-1; TRBD1 matches 7 bases. The CDR3 loop spans 15 amino acids. Germline CDR1 is KGHSH and CDR2 is LQKENI. With V trimmed by 2 bases and J by 5 bases, 8 bases remained unmatched. As DNA, the CDR3 is TGTGCCAGCTCACCAAACAGGGGTAGAGGGACTGAAGCTTTCTTT. Its translation is CASSPNRGRGTEAFF.

The rearrangement uses TRBV11-3 and TRBJ1-5, with 7 positions matching TRBD1. The CDR3 extends over 14 amino acids. The germline CDR1 and CDR2 sequences are SGHNT and YENEEA. V dropped 3 bases and J dropped 6; count of bases not matched to a gene: 5. The chain's CDR3 is CASSLEPGGQPQHF. DNA for the CDR3: TGTGCCAGCAGCTTGGAACCAGGGGGTCAGCCCCAGCATTTT.

This chain connects TRBV9 to TRBJ2-7; perhaps TRBD1 as D (5 bases). V dropped 5 bases and J dropped 6 bases, with 18 bases sitting between them. The CDR3 sequence is 14 residues long. Germline values: CDR1 SGDLS, CDR2 YYNGEE. The CDR3 sequence: CASSEGVRVAEQYF. CDR3 sequence (DNA): TGTGCCAGCAGTGAAGGGGTTCGAGTCGCCGAGCAGTACTTC.

The V call is TRBV10-2, the J call TRBJ2-2; D gene uncertain. CDR1 and CDR2 (germline): WSHSY, SAAADI. This CDR3 comprises 14 residues. V was pared by 0 bases and J by 1 base, with 3 bases between. The CDR3 loop reads CASSESVNTGELFF. CDR3 nucleotide sequence: TGCGCCAGCAGTGAGTCGGTGAACACCGGGGAGCTGTTTTTT.

The J gene is TRBJ2-7, the V gene TRBV25-1; D possibly corresponds to TRBD1 (5 bases). The CDR3 runs to 13 residues. The V and J ends lost 10 bases and 2 bases respectively, with 15 bases between them. Looked up from germline, CDR1 is MGHDK and CDR2 is SYGVNS. The CDR3 region is CATQSTAAYEQYF. The CDR3 nucleotides are TGTGCCACTCAGTCGACAGCCGCCTACGAGCAGTACTTC.

This chain uses TRBV28 with TRBJ2-7; 7 positions match TRBD2. Germline V gene data show CDR1 as MDHEN and CDR2 as SYDVKM. The CDR3 is made up of 16 amino acids. V lost 6 bases to trimming and J lost 0 bases; unmatched junction nucleotides: 11. The CDR3 loop reads CASSLYSGGFSYEQYF. CDR3 coding DNA: TGTGCCAGCAGCCTGTACTCGGGGGGTTTCTCCTACGAGCAGTACTTC.

This sequence joins TRBV30 and TRBJ1-5; 7 bases match TRBD1. Unmatched junction bases numbered 6, after V lost 7 bases and J lost 3 bases. The CDR3 has 13 amino acids. CDR1 is GTSNPN, CDR2 SVGIG, per germline (reference sequence). CDR3 sequence reads: CASKTGINQPQHF. The CDR3 bases are TGTGCCTCCAAGACAGGGATCAATCAGCCCCAGCATTTT.

This chain joins TRBV15 and TRBJ1-5; a weak D match, TRBD1 (6 bases). The CDR3 loop spans 14 amino acids. CDR1 is LNHNV and CDR2 is YYDKDF in the germline V gene (reference sequence). Between the trimmed V and J ends, which lost 4 bases and 3 bases, there was a span of 10 bases. CDR3 sequence: CATSTRDTNQPQHF. Here the CDR3 DNA reads TGTGCCACCAGCACCCGGGACACCAATCAGCCCCAGCATTTT.

CDR3 DNA: TGTGCTAGTGGTTTGGTACAGTCAGGGGGTTGGGGAACTGAAGCTTTCTTT. Residues: CASGLVQSGGWGTEAFF. This rearrangement joins TRBV12-5 to TRBJ1-1, with 7 bases aligning to TRBD1. Germline lookup yields CDR1 LGHNT and CDR2 FRNRAP. The CDR3 covers 17 residues. Unmatched junction bases numbered 12, after V lost 0 bases and J lost 5 bases.

This clone occurred once. V gene TRBV12-5 combines with J gene TRBJ1-6, with 7 bases identical to TRBD1. V lost 1 base to trimming and J lost 10 bases; unmatched junction nucleotides: 4. In germline, CDR1 is LGHNT, CDR2 FRNRAP. This CDR3 has 14 residues. The CDR3 is CASGLGTGGSPLHF. CDR3 in DNA: TGTGCTAGTGGTTTGGGGACAGGTGGGTCACCCCTCCACTTT. Combining the CDR3 with reference TRBV12-5 and TRBJ1-6 gives the whole variable domain DARVTQTPRHKVTEMGQEVTMRCQPILGHNTVFWYRQTMMQGLELLAYFRNRAPLDDSGMPKDRFSAEMPDATLATLKIQPSEPRDSAVYFCASGLGTGGSPLHFGNGTRLTVT.

V gene TRBV19 combines with J gene TRBJ1-5; unclear D gene. Germline loops: CDR1 LNHDA, CDR2 SQIVND (reference sequence). The ends were cut back, 1 base at V and 3 bases at J, with 4 bases in the middle. The CDR3 loop spans 13 amino acids. The CDR3 bases are TGTGCCAGTAGTATAGTCCACAATCAGCCCCAGCATTTT. This gives the protein CASSIVHNQPQHF.

The chain carries TRBV5-1 and TRBJ1-4; 7 nucleotides match TRBD1. The CDR3 extends over 15 amino acids. The germline V gene encodes CDR1 SGHRS and CDR2 YFSETQ. J lost 3 bases, V lost 4 bases, and 6 bases had no gene match. CDR3 region: CASSPGTAPNEKLFF. The CDR3 bases are TGCGCCAGCAGCCCCGGGACAGCCCCTAATGAAAAACTGTTTTTT.

J is TRBJ2-2 and V is TRBV6-8; unclear D gene. The CDR3 has 14 residues. In germline, CDR1 is MNHGY, CDR2 SAAAGT. V was pared by 0 bases and J by 4 bases, with 6 bases between. CDR3 sequence (DNA): TGTGCCAGCAGTTACTCTCCGCGCACCGGGGAGCTGTTTTTT. It codes for CASSYSPRTGELFF.

Here the CDR3 DNA reads TGTGCCAGCAGCAAACGACAGGGGGCTTTGGGAGATACGCAGTATTTT. Its protein product is CASSKRQGALGDTQYF. The gene calls are TRBV9 and TRBJ2-3; 10 nucleotides align to TRBD1. CDR1 and CDR2 (germline): SGDLS, YYNGEE. CDR3 length: 16 residues. The junction had 10 bases not matched to a gene; V was cut back by 4 bases and J by 5 bases.

The chain carries TRBV6-8 and TRBJ2-7, with D perhaps matching TRBD1 (6 bases). The V end was cut by 7 bases, the J end by 2 bases, with 15 bases between. The CDR3 runs to 14 residues. The germline CDR1 and CDR2 sequences are MNHGY and SAAAGT. The CDR3 nucleotides read TGTGCCAGCACCAAGGGGGACACCACCTACGAGCAGTACTTC. It yields the protein CASTKGDTTYEQYF.

The chain uses TRBV14 and TRBJ1-6; 9 positions agree with TRBD1. Germline CDR1 and CDR2: SGHDN and FVKESK. The CDR3 consists of 15 residues. V was pared by 2 bases and J by 12 bases, with 8 bases of the junction left unmatched. The CDR3 nucleotides are TGTGCCAGCAGCCAACTGGACAGGGGACTTGGACCCCTCCACTTT. This gives the protein CASSQLDRGLGPLHF.

The V call is TRBV28, the J call TRBJ1-3; 9 bases fit TRBD1. The V gene end was trimmed by 8 bases and the J gene end by 0 bases; junction bases not matched to a gene: 11. Germline-derived CDR1 and CDR2 are MDHEN and SYDVKM. CDR3 size: 17 residues. For the CDR3, the DNA is TGTGCCAGCCGCCGGAGCGGGACAGGGCACTCTGGAAACACCATATATTTT. Protein: CASRRSGTGHSGNTIYF. Combining the CDR3 with reference TRBV28 and TRBJ1-3 gives the whole variable domain DVKVTQSSRYLVKRTGEKVFLECVQDMDHENMFWYRQDPGLGLRLIYFSYDVKMKEKGDIPEGYSVSREKKERFSLILESASTNQTSMYLCASRRSGTGHSGNTIYFGEGSWLTVV.

The rearrangement joins TRBV14 to TRBJ2-3; D gene unclear. In germline, CDR1 is SGHDN, CDR2 FVKESK. The CDR3 is made up of 13 amino acids. V lost 6 bases to trimming and J lost 2 bases, with 9 bases between them. The DNA of the CDR3 is TGTGCCAGCAGACGGCAGAACACAGATACGCAGTATTTT. It is translated as CASRRQNTDTQYF.

The chain employs TRBV11-3 and TRBJ2-5, with 10 nucleotides matching TRBD2. The CDR3 sequence is 15 residues long. Germline CDR1 reads SGHNT; CDR2 reads YENEEA. Trimming at V came to 5 bases and at J to 0 bases, leaving 3 bases not matched to a gene. The CDR3 nucleotides read TGTGCCAGCAGCCATAGCGGGGGGTACCAAGAGACCCAGTACTTC. Translation gives CASSHSGGYQETQYF.

The V call is TRBV1, the J call TRBJ2-1; the table gives TRBD1 as D, unverified against the DNA. TRBV1 is labeled a pseudogene. This CDR3 spans 17 amino acids. The CDR3 region has the DNA TGCGCCAGCAGCCAAGATCCGGGACAGGGGGCCTACAATGAGCAGTTCTTC. This translates into CASSQDPGQGAYNEQFF.

This rearrangement joins TRBV2 to TRBJ2-5; D could derive from TRBD1 or TRBD2 (6 bases each). The V gene lost 4 bases and the J gene lost 5 bases, with 17 bases spanning the gap. CDR1 is SNHLY, CDR2 FYNNEI, per germline. This CDR3 contains 15 residues. CDR3 region: CASSGGTGAWETQYF. CDR3 nucleotides: TGTGCCAGCAGTGGCGGAACGGGGGCGTGGGAGACCCAGTACTTC.

The chain employs TRBV30 and TRBJ2-7; D may be TRBD1 (6 bases). This CDR3 comprises 13 residues. Trimming cost V 2 bases and J 4 bases, with 12 bases left between them. CDR1 and CDR2 (germline): GTSNPN, SVGIG (reference sequence). For the CDR3, the DNA is TGTGCCTGGAGTCCCCAGGACAGATACGAGCAGTACTTC. It translates to CAWSPQDRYEQYF.

This sequence joins TRBV28 and TRBJ2-3; D is possibly TRBD1 (6 bases). This CDR3 is 15 amino acids long. CDR1 is MDHEN and CDR2 is SYDVKM in the germline V gene. The V end lost 1 base, the J end lost 6 bases, and 14 bases lay between the germline ends. The CDR3 here is CASSLSWERGDTQYF. The CDR3 DNA reads as TGTGCCAGCAGTTTATCGTGGGAGAGGGGGGATACGCAGTATTTT.

The CDR3 loop is CASSGGWDQPQHF. CDR3 nucleotides: TGTGCCAGTAGTGGGGGGTGGGATCAGCCCCAGCATTTT. The rearrangement joins TRBV19 to TRBJ1-5; D might be TRBD1 (5 bases). V was pared by 5 bases and J by 5 bases, with 10 bases between. The germline V gene has CDR1 LNHDA and CDR2 SQIVND (reference sequence). CDR3 length: 13 amino acids.

This sequence joins TRBV7-5 and TRBJ1-5. TRBV7-5 represents a pseudogene. CDR3 size: 14 residues. CDR3 coding DNA: TGTGCCAGCAGCTTGCTTGGGTTTGTTCAGCCCCAGCATTTT. It is translated as CASSLLGFVQPQHF.

The chain combines TRBV5-1 with TRBJ1-3; D unclear. The CDR3 has 15 residues. V shed 3 bases and J shed 2 bases, with 12 bases lying between them. CDR1 and CDR2 from the germline V gene are SGHRS and YFSETQ. CDR3: CASSSSSGAGNTIYF. The CDR3 DNA is TGCGCCAGCAGCTCCTCGAGCGGGGCTGGAAACACCATATATTTT.

The chain has TRBV6-8 and TRBJ2-7; TRBD1 matches at 7 bases. Losses at the gene ends were 7 bases for V and 1 base for J; bases not matched to a gene: 10. The CDR3 has 15 amino acids. The germline V gene has CDR1 MNHGY and CDR2 SAAAGT. This chain's CDR3 is CASIYTMDRSYEQYF. The CDR3 DNA reads as TGTGCCAGCATCTACACTATGGACAGGTCCTACGAGCAGTACTTC.

The gene calls are TRBV28 and TRBJ2-3; possibly TRBD1 or TRBD2 for D (5 bases each). From germline, CDR1 is MDHEN and CDR2 SYDVKM. The CDR3 covers 15 residues. Trimming took 5 bases from V and 1 from J, leaving 13 bases between them. This CDR3 reads CASSPSGPRTDTQYF. The CDR3 DNA is TGTGCCAGCAGTCCCTCGGGACCACGCACAGATACGCAGTATTTT.

The chain recombines TRBV6-1 with TRBJ2-5; the D call may be TRBD1 or TRBD2 (5 bases each). CDR1 is MNHNS, CDR2 SASEGT, per germline. V lost 1 base to trimming and J lost 5 bases, with 11 bases between them. This CDR3 spans 14 amino acids. CDR3 coding DNA: TGTGCCAGCAGTGAAGTGGGGCAGCGGGAGACCCAGTACTTC. Translating it yields CASSEVGQRETQYF.

V is TRBV18 and J is TRBJ2-1, with D possibly TRBD1 on 5 matching bases. Trimming shortened V by 4 bases and J by 0 bases, and 16 bases separated the two germline ends. CDR3 length: 17 amino acids. The V gene's germline CDR1 is KGHSH and CDR2 LQKENI. CDR3 residues: CASSLEIRQSSYNEQFF. The CDR3 DNA follows: TGTGCCAGCTCACTGGAGATACGACAGAGCTCCTACAATGAGCAGTTCTTC.

The V gene is TRBV6-8, the J gene TRBJ2-7; 9 bases map to TRBD1. The CDR3 is 18 amino acids. V dropped 4 bases and J dropped 4; count of bases not matched to a gene: 17. Germline values: CDR1 MNHGY, CDR2 SAAAGT. The CDR3 bases are TGTGCCAGCAGTTCCCCGGGACAGGGAGGCTATCGGATATACGAGCAGTACTTC. Amino acid sequence: CASSSPGQGGYRIYEQYF.

The chain couples TRBV5-1 to TRBJ2-1; no firm D call. Germline CDR1 SGHRS, CDR2 YFSETQ. The CDR3 loop spans 14 amino acids. Trimming removed 2 bases at V and 5 bases at J, with 11 bases between. The CDR3 sequence is CASSLGRTNNEQFF. The CDR3 region has the DNA TGCGCCAGCAGCTTAGGACGGACCAACAATGAGCAGTTCTTC.